This entry lists 15 T cell receptor beta chains sequenced from one sample in a study of blood T cell repertoires in COVID-19. Repertoires were generated with immunoSEQ multiplex PCR, while TCRdb's copy carries only in-frame clones and drops some. The table has about 280,000 clones, 65% to 90% seen once. The sample consisted of peripheral blood. The receptors were gathered from a man aged 45 to 65 with active or convalescent COVID-19.

The CDR3 DNA is TGCAGCCACGGACAGCCGAACACTGAAGCTTTCTTT. It encodes CSHGQPNTEAFF. The V call is TRBV29-1, the J call TRBJ1-1, with a tentative D call TRBD1 (6 bases). The germline V gene encodes CDR1 SQVTM and CDR2 ANQGSEA. V was shortened by 8 bases and J by 1 base, with 11 bases between the two germline ends. The CDR3 contains 12 residues.

This rearrangement joins TRBV5-1 to TRBJ1-2, with D maybe TRBD1 (5 bases). V lost 1 base and J 5 bases, leaving 15 bases between the germline ends. CDR1 and CDR2 from the germline V gene are SGHRS and YFSETQ. There are 15 residues in the CDR3. The CDR3: CASSLNGGVGYGYTF. The CDR3, as DNA: TGCGCCAGCAGCTTGAACGGGGGAGTGGGATATGGCTACACCTTC.

The V gene is TRBV5-1, the J gene TRBJ2-2, with a tentative D call TRBD1 (6 bases). The V and J ends lost 4 bases and 6 bases respectively, with 16 bases between them. CDR1 is SGHRS and CDR2 is YFSETQ in the germline V gene. This CDR3 has 15 residues. This chain's CDR3 is CASSPGDRSSGELFF. In nucleotides, the CDR3 is TGCGCCAGCAGCCCAGGGGACCGTTCGTCCGGGGAGCTGTTTTTT.

The V call is TRBV20-1, the J call TRBJ1-6, with 10 positions matching TRBD1. V lost 3 bases and J lost 7; bases outside the gene matches: 6. CDR3 length equals 15 residues. Germline CDR1 reads DFQATT; CDR2 reads SNEGSKA (reference sequence). The DNA for the CDR3 is TGCAGTGCTAGTCCTAGGACAGGGGGAAATTCACCCCTCCACTTT. This codes for CSASPRTGGNSPLHF.

The chain carries TRBV10-1 and TRBJ2-3, with TRBD2 matching 11 bases. Germline V lookup: CDR1 WNHNN, CDR2 SYGVQD (reference sequence). CDR3 length: 15 amino acids. The ends lost 0 bases at V and 6 bases at J; junction bases unmatched: 2. CDR3 sequence reads: CASSESLAGADTQYF. DNA for the CDR3: TGCGCCAGCAGTGAGTCACTAGCGGGAGCGGATACGCAGTATTTT.

The V and J genes are TRBV4-1 and TRBJ2-1, with TRBD2 identical over 9 bases. The V segment lost 6 bases and the J segment 8 bases; nucleotides outside the gene matches: 11. The CDR3 totals 15 residues. Germline lookup yields CDR1 MGHRA and CDR2 YSYEKL. The CDR3 reads CASRVFSGSFDEQFF. The CDR3 coding sequence is TGCGCCAGCAGAGTTTTTAGCGGGAGTTTTGATGAGCAGTTCTTC.

The chain combines TRBV5-1 with TRBJ2-5, with 7 bases identical to TRBD1. V trimming: 4 bases; J trimming: 0 bases; junction bases outside the gene matches: 3. Per the germline V gene, CDR1 is SGHRS and CDR2 is YFSETQ. The CDR3 has 14 residues. The CDR3 sequence: CASSMGQYQETQYF. Written as DNA, the CDR3 is TGCGCCAGCAGCATGGGACAGTACCAAGAGACCCAGTACTTC. The whole variable domain, filled in from reference TRBV5-1 and TRBJ2-5, reads KAGVTQTPRYLIKTRGQQVTLSCSPISGHRSVSWYQQTPGQGLQFLFEYFSETQRNKGNFPGRFSGRQFSNSRSEMNVSTLELGDSALYLCASSMGQYQETQYFGPGTRLLVL.

The genes are TRBV6-2 or TRBV6-3 and TRBJ2-5, with D possibly being TRBD1 (5 bases). There are 14 residues in the CDR3. The germline CDR1 and CDR2 sequences are MNHEY and SVGEGT. V lost 4 bases, J lost 5 bases, and 14 bases lay in between. The CDR3 DNA is TGTGCCAGCAGTTTAGGGGATGGGCGGGAGACCCAGTACTTC. Translation gives CASSLGDGRETQYF.

This clone was found a few times. V usage is TRBV10-2 and J usage is TRBJ1-4; D perhaps matches TRBD1 (6 bases). The CDR3 covers 14 residues. The V gene lost 6 bases and the J gene lost 5 bases, with 13 bases spanning the gap. The germline V gene has CDR1 WSHSY and CDR2 SAAADI. CDR3 nucleotide sequence: TGCGCCAGCAGGACAGGCCGAGAAAATGAAAAACTGTTTTTT. Its translation is CASRTGRENEKLFF.

The V call is TRBV5-4, the J call TRBJ1-5; D call uncertain. Trimming left V 1 base short and J 2 bases short, with 10 bases between. The CDR3 has 15 residues. Germline loops: CDR1 SGHNT, CDR2 YYREEE (reference sequence). The CDR3: CASSLREEGNQPQHF. CDR3 nucleotide sequence: TGTGCCAGCAGCTTGCGGGAGGAAGGCAATCAGCCCCAGCATTTT.

This clone came up once. This chain joins TRBV2 and TRBJ2-7; D is ambiguous. Deletions cut 7 bases from V and 0 bases from J, with 10 bases between. Germline V lookup: CDR1 SNHLY, CDR2 FYNNEI. This CDR3 spans 13 amino acids. CDR3 residues: CASTYNPSYEQYF. As DNA, the CDR3 is TGTGCCAGCACTTATAATCCCTCCTACGAGCAGTACTTC. Filled out from reference TRBV2 and TRBJ2-7, the complete variable domain reads EPEVTQTPSHQVTQMGQEVILRCVPISNHLYFYWYRQILGQKVEFLVSFYNNEISEKSEIFDDQFSVERPDGSNFTLKIRSTKLEDSAMYFCASTYNPSYEQYFGPGTRLTVT.

This chain connects TRBV9 to TRBJ2-7, with D tentatively TRBD2 (5 bases). This CDR3 region has 16 residues. Trimming cost V 4 bases and J 5 bases, with 22 bases left between them. Germline V lookup: CDR1 SGDLS, CDR2 YYNGEE. The CDR3, as DNA: TGTGCCAGCAGCTTGAGCGACAAGCTCGGAGGTAACGAGCAGTACTTC. Translating it yields CASSLSDKLGGNEQYF.

The sample holds one count of this clone. V and J are TRBV7-9 and TRBJ2-1; D uncertain. The V end lost 2 bases, the J end lost 7 bases, and 9 bases lay between the germline ends. The CDR3 is made up of 13 amino acids. Germline CDR1 SEHNR, CDR2 FQNEAQ (reference sequence). CDR3 region: CASSLMESNEQFF. CDR3 nucleotides: TGTGCCAGCAGCTTAATGGAGAGTAATGAGCAGTTCTTC.

V is TRBV21-1 and J is TRBJ1-5; no DNA check was done on the table's D call, TRBD1. TRBV21-1 is designated a pseudogene. The CDR3 runs 12 residues. This CDR3 reads CARGWGNQPQHF. The CDR3 DNA sequence: TGTGCCAGGGGCTGGGGCAATCAGCCCCAGCATTTT.

On this clone itself: One junction end disagrees with the germline gene, perhaps due to a read error. The V gene is TRBV6-2 or TRBV6-3, the J gene TRBJ2-5; D uncertain. The CDR3 consists of 14 residues. CDR1 and CDR2 (germline): MNHEY, SVGEGT. CDR3 sequence reads: CASRYSGYQETQYF. The CDR3 DNA is TGTGCCAGCAGATACTCGGGCTACCAAGAGACCCAGTACTTC.